The 6 T cell receptor beta chains below all came from one sample that was sequenced in a study of human T cells and chemical hapten exposure. Time point here: patch test 3, about 24 weeks after DPC sensitization. Treatment described: therapeutic diphenylcyclopropenone sensitization with weekly scalp DPC. Using its own MiXCR run on the RACE reads, TCRdb lists one record per CDR3 protein. The sample has 82,000 or so distinct CDR3 sequences; approximately 13% are singletons. The material was whole blood, obtained in connection with sensitization to the hapten diphenylcyclopropenone (DPC). The receptor set was obtained from a woman aged 45-59 years with alopecia areata. Some clones in this sample may be carry-over from other donors' samples.

This clonotype came up a few times. The chain recombines TRBV7-8 with TRBJ1-6; D is unclear. The CDR3 totals 18 residues. V lost 3 bases to trimming and J lost 6 bases, with 21 bases between them. The germline V gene encodes CDR1 SGHVS and CDR2 FQNEAQ. The CDR3 loop is CASSFSLSPYPLNSPLHF. CDR3 DNA sequence: TGTGCCAGCAGCTTCTCGTTATCTCCATACCCGCTTAATTCACCCCTCCACTTT.

This clonotype has ten or more counts. The V gene is TRBV7-6, the J gene TRBJ2-1, with D hard to call. With 2 bases removed from V and 4 bases from J, the gap between germline ends came to 6 bases. Germline CDR1 reads SGHVS; CDR2 reads FNYEAQ. This CDR3 spans 13 amino acids. Written as DNA, the CDR3 is TGTGCCAGCAGCTTAATTGGTTACAATGAGCAGTTCTTC. Its protein product is CASSLIGYNEQFF.

This chain joins TRBV5-1 and TRBJ2-2; D is unresolved. Per germline, CDR1 SGHRS and CDR2 YFSETQ. This CDR3 comprises 13 residues. V lost 4 bases and J 5 bases, leaving 9 bases between the germline ends. The CDR3 here is CASSAVRTGELFF. In DNA form, the CDR3 reads TGCGCCAGCAGCGCAGTCAGAACCGGGGAGCTGTTTTTT.

The chain couples TRBV29-1 to TRBJ1-1; TRBD1 might be the D (6 bases). The CDR3 has 12 amino acids. CDR1 is SQVTM and CDR2 is ANQGSEA in the germline V gene. Trimming cost V 6 bases and J 12 bases, with 20 bases left between them. DNA for the CDR3: TGCAGCGTGACGAGTCAACAGGGCAGGCCTTTCTTT. It specifies CSVTSQQGRPFF. Supplemented by reference TRBV29-1 and TRBJ1-1, the full variable domain reads SAVISQKPSRDICQRGTSLTIQCQVDSQVTMMFWYRQQPGQSLTLIATANQGSEATYESGFVIDKFPISRPNLTFSTLTVSNMSPEDSSIYLCSVTSQQGRPFFGQGTRLTVV.

This sequence joins TRBV20-1 and TRBJ2-3; 10 nucleotides match TRBD2. In germline, CDR1 is DFQATT, CDR2 SNEGSKA (reference sequence). The CDR3 runs to 17 residues. The J segment lost 0 bases and the V segment lost 1 base, leaving 7 bases of the junction unmatched. CDR3 nucleotides: TGCAGTGCTAGAGCCCCCTGGACTAGCGGTAGCACAGATACGCAGTATTTT. This sequence encodes CSARAPWTSGSTDTQYF.

V is TRBV7-2 and J is TRBJ2-1; 12 nucleotides agree with TRBD2. The germline gives CDR1 SGHTA, CDR2 FQGNSA. The ends lost 4 bases at V and 5 bases at J; junction bases unmatched: 3. This CDR3 comprises 15 residues. The CDR3: CASSWTSGNDNEQFF. The CDR3, as DNA: TGTGCCAGCAGCTGGACTAGCGGGAACGACAATGAGCAGTTCTTC.